A selection of T cell receptor beta chains follows, all from one sample in a study of T cells in Graves' hyperthyroidism and ophthalmopathy. Each CDR3 protein is one row after TCRdb ran MiXCR on the multiplex PCR reads. The sample contains fewer than 350,000 distinct CDR3 sequences, roughly 13% of which appear only once. Sequencing was performed on blood. The receptor set was obtained from a woman between 35 and 50 years old with Graves' hyperthyroidism. Each CDR3 is given with its conserved first and last residue. Fields, in order: CDR3 protein, CDR3 DNA, clone size, J gene, D gene, V gene. D genes are given only for firm matches. Clone size is given for some rows only: seen once, a few or many times, or a class if the clone is expanded.

CDR3: CASSSQRDNEQFF; DNA: TGTGCCAGCAGCTCCCAGAGGGACAATGAGCAGTTCTTC; size: many; J: TRBJ2-1; D: .; V: TRBV7-2
CDR3: CSATPGSTNYGYTF; DNA: TGCAGTGCGACGCCGGGATCAACTAACTATGGCTACACCTTC; size: many; J: TRBJ1-2; D: .; V: TRBV20-1
CDR3: CASSLPRKATDTQYF; DNA: TGTGCCAGCAGCTTACCCAGGAAGGCCACAGATACGCAGTATTTT; size: .; J: TRBJ2-3; D: .; V: TRBV5-6
CDR3: CASSLVGLAKNIQYF; DNA: TGTGCCAGCAGCTTAGTCGGACTAGCCAAAAACATTCAGTACTTC; size: many; J: TRBJ2-4; D: .; V: TRBV7-8
CDR3: CASSLLAAQETQYF; DNA: TGTGCCAGCAGCCTGCTAGCGGCCCAAGAGACCCAGTACTTC; size: many; J: TRBJ2-5; D: TRBD2; V: TRBV5-1
CDR3: CASSPETASNQPQHF; DNA: TGTGCCAGCAGTCCTGAGACGGCAAGCAATCAGCCCCAGCATTTT; size: many; J: TRBJ1-5; D: .; V: TRBV27
CDR3: CASSLNRGTYEQYF; DNA: TGTGCCAGCAGTTTGAACAGGGGAACCTACGAGCAGTACTTC; size: many; J: TRBJ2-7; D: TRBD1; V: TRBV2
CDR3: CASSLRREHGYTF; DNA: TGCGCCAGCAGCCTTAGACGGGAGCATGGCTACACCTTC; size: many; J: TRBJ1-2; D: .; V: TRBV5-1
CDR3: CASSKLETGFGYTF; DNA: TGTGCCAGCAGCAAACTTGAGACAGGGTTCGGCTACACCTTC; size: many; J: TRBJ1-2; D: TRBD1; V: TRBV3-1
CDR3: CSASGWESGSTDTQYF; DNA: TGCAGCGCTAGCGGGTGGGAATCGGGTAGCACAGATACGCAGTATTTT; size: many; J: TRBJ2-3; D: TRBD2; V: TRBV20-1
CDR3: CASSTPGRGGELFF; DNA: TGTGCCAGCAGCACCCCAGGGCGTGGCGGGGAGCTGTTTTTT; size: .; J: TRBJ2-2; D: .; V: TRBV9
CDR3: CSARHPGGGYTF; DNA: TGCAGCGCTAGACACCCGGGGGGTGGCTACACCTTC; size: .; J: TRBJ1-2; D: .; V: TRBV29-1
CDR3: CASSLGGNKNIQYF; DNA: TGTGCCAGCAGTTTAGGGGGGAACAAAAACATTCAGTACTTC; size: .; J: TRBJ2-4; D: .; V: TRBV28
CDR3: CASSSGSRTNYGYTF; DNA: TGTGCCAGCAGTTCGGGCTCCCGAACTAACTATGGCTACACCTTC; size: .; J: TRBJ1-2; D: .; V: TRBV12-3/TRBV12-4
CDR3: CASSLEVAVGYTF; DNA: TGTGCCAGCAGCTTGGAGGTGGCTGTCGGCTACACCTTC; size: .; J: TRBJ1-2; D: .; V: TRBV5-6
CDR3: CASSASLYNEQFF; DNA: TGTGCCAGCAGCGCATCCTTGTACAATGAGCAGTTCTTC; size: many; J: TRBJ2-1; D: .; V: TRBV7-3
CDR3: CASSQDGSQPQHF; DNA: TGTGCCAGCAGCCAAGATGGGTCTCAGCCCCAGCATTTT; size: few; J: TRBJ1-5; D: .; V: TRBV4-2
CDR3: CASGVGASTDTQYF; DNA: TGTGCCAGCGGCGTAGGCGCTAGCACAGATACGCAGTATTTT; size: .; J: TRBJ2-3; D: .; V: TRBV6-1
CDR3: CASSPPAGVSSKLFF; DNA: TGTGCCAGCTCACCACCGGCGGGGGTCTCGTCCAAACTGTTTTTT; size: .; J: TRBJ1-4; D: .; V: TRBV18
CDR3: CASSESKIQRTGELFF; DNA: TGTGCCAGCAGTGAAAGTAAGATCCAGAGGACCGGGGAGCTGTTTTTT; size: many; J: TRBJ2-2; D: .; V: TRBV6-1
CDR3: CASSSLAGDTGELFF; DNA: TGCGCCAGCAGCTCACTAGCGGGAGACACCGGGGAGCTGTTTTTT; size: many; J: TRBJ2-2; D: TRBD2; V: TRBV5-1
CDR3: CATSRDRTENEQFF; DNA: TGTGCCACCAGCAGAGATAGGACTGAGAATGAGCAGTTCTTC; size: .; J: TRBJ2-1; D: .; V: TRBV15
CDR3: CASSSRLAGVYEQFF; DNA: TGTGCCAGTAGTTCCCGACTAGCGGGAGTCTATGAGCAGTTCTTC; size: .; J: TRBJ2-1; D: TRBD2; V: TRBV19
CDR3: CASSEAKGPYNEQFF; DNA: TGTGCCAGCAGTGAAGCAAAGGGACCCTACAATGAGCAGTTCTTC; size: .; J: TRBJ2-1; D: .; V: TRBV6-1
CDR3: CSVGPQGSAGNTEAFF; DNA: TGCAGCGTTGGACCTCAGGGCAGTGCAGGGAACACTGAAGCTTTCTTT; size: many; J: TRBJ1-1; D: .; V: TRBV29-1
CDR3: CASSYFLRGGELFF; DNA: TGTGCCAGCAGTTACTTCCTACGGGGCGGGGAGCTGTTTTTT; size: many; J: TRBJ2-2; D: .; V: TRBV6-6
CDR3: CASSQDVETLVFF; DNA: TGTGCCAGCAGCCAAGATGTGGAGACGTTAGTTTTCTTT; size: few; J: TRBJ1-1; D: .; V: TRBV4-2
CDR3: CASSYSKLGWDTEAFF; DNA: TGTGCCAGCAGTTACTCGAAGCTGGGGTGGGACACTGAAGCTTTCTTT; size: many; J: TRBJ1-1; D: .; V: TRBV6-2/TRBV6-3
CDR3: CASSLWGGYTDTQYF; DNA: TGTGCCAGCAGCTTGTGGGGCGGCTACACAGATACGCAGTATTTT; size: many; J: TRBJ2-3; D: .; V: TRBV5-6
CDR3: CATSDSGQGLIEQFF; DNA: TGTGCCACCAGTGATTCCGGACAGGGGTTGATTGAGCAGTTCTTC; size: few; J: TRBJ2-1; D: TRBD1; V: TRBV24-1
CDR3: CASSETASGAYEQYF; DNA: TGTGCCAGCAGTGAAACGGCTTCCGGCGCCTACGAGCAGTACTTC; size: many; J: TRBJ2-7; D: .; V: TRBV6-1
CDR3: CATSSPRGSFGYTF; DNA: TGTGCCACCAGCAGTCCCCGGGGATCGTTCGGCTACACCTTC; size: many; J: TRBJ1-2; D: .; V: TRBV15
CDR3: CAWRRPLSSGRAFNEQFF; DNA: TGTGCCTGGAGAAGGCCCTTGTCTAGCGGGAGGGCCTTCAATGAGCAGTTCTTC; size: .; J: TRBJ2-1; D: TRBD2; V: TRBV30
CDR3: CASSLARLREQYF; DNA: TGTGCCAGCAGCTTAGCCCGACTAAGAGAGCAGTACTTC; size: .; J: TRBJ2-5; D: .; V: TRBV7-2
CDR3: CASTPQETQYF; DNA: TGTGCCAGCACCCCTCAAGAGACCCAGTACTTC; size: many; J: TRBJ2-5; D: .; V: TRBV2
CDR3: CASSLLTEPNQPQHF; DNA: TGTGCCAGCAGCTTACTAACAGAGCCAAATCAGCCCCAGCATTTT; size: many; J: TRBJ1-5; D: .; V: TRBV11-2
CDR3: CSARDRWYSPLHF; DNA: TGCAGTGCCAGGGACCGCTGGTATTCACCCCTCCACTTT; size: many; J: TRBJ1-6; D: .; V: TRBV29-1
CDR3: CATQSRGFYEQYF; DNA: TGTGCCACCCAGAGTAGGGGATTCTACGAGCAGTACTTC; size: few; J: TRBJ2-7; D: .; V: TRBV19
CDR3: CASSFSRGGGDYGYTF; DNA: TGTGCCAGCAGCTTTTCCCGAGGGGGGGGGGACTATGGCTACACCTTC; size: many; J: TRBJ1-2; D: .; V: TRBV7-8
CDR3: CASSSPLTGQGQPQHF; DNA: TGTGCCAGCAGTTCCCCCCTGACAGGGCAAGGACAGCCCCAGCATTTT; size: many; J: TRBJ1-5; D: TRBD1; V: TRBV6-1
CDR3: CSARLTGRHEKLFF; DNA: TGCAGTGCTAGACTGACAGGGAGGCATGAAAAACTGTTTTTT; size: many; J: TRBJ1-4; D: TRBD1; V: TRBV20-1
CDR3: CASLGLAGKETQYF; DNA: TGTGCCAGCCTCGGGCTAGCGGGAAAAGAGACCCAGTACTTC; size: many; J: TRBJ2-5; D: TRBD2; V: TRBV28
CDR3: CASTRDRGFADTQYF; DNA: TGTGCCAGCACCAGGGACAGGGGATTCGCAGATACGCAGTATTTT; size: few; J: TRBJ2-3; D: TRBD1; V: TRBV12-3/TRBV12-4
CDR3: CASSLDLGQAYGYTF; DNA: TGTGCCAGCAGCTTAGATTTGGGACAGGCCTATGGCTACACCTTC; size: many; J: TRBJ1-2; D: TRBD1; V: TRBV11-2
CDR3: CASSLERAGRYNEQFF; DNA: TGTGCCAGCAGCTTAGAACGAGCGGGAAGGTACAATGAGCAGTTCTTC; size: many; J: TRBJ2-1; D: TRBD2; V: TRBV11-2
CDR3: CASSKGLGGDSVGNEQFF; DNA: TGTGCCAGCAGCAAAGGGCTAGGGGGCGATAGTGTTGGCAATGAGCAGTTCTTC; size: many; J: TRBJ2-1; D: TRBD1; V: TRBV5-4
CDR3: CASTAFQETQYF; DNA: TGTGCCAGCACGGCGTTCCAAGAGACCCAGTACTTC; size: few; J: TRBJ2-5; D: .; V: TRBV2
CDR3: CSAMLTSYEQYF; DNA: TGCAGTGCTATGCTAACTTCCTACGAGCAGTACTTC; size: many; J: TRBJ2-7; D: .; V: TRBV20-1
CDR3: CASTLYEQYF; DNA: TGTGCCAGCACCCTCTACGAGCAGTACTTC; size: many; J: TRBJ2-7; D: .; V: TRBV7-2
CDR3: CSATGVRYEQYF; DNA: TGCAGTGCTACAGGCGTACGATACGAGCAGTACTTC; size: many; J: TRBJ2-7; D: .; V: TRBV20-1
CDR3: CSARDMQSNQPQHF; DNA: TGCAGTGCTAGAGATATGCAGAGCAATCAGCCCCAGCATTTT; size: many; J: TRBJ1-5; D: .; V: TRBV20-1
CDR3: CASSLSRAGQETQYF; DNA: TGTGCCAGCAGCTTAAGTCGAGCGGGTCAAGAGACCCAGTACTTC; size: many; J: TRBJ2-5; D: .; V: TRBV7-3
CDR3: CASSSGRGVSEQFF; DNA: TGCGCCAGCAGCTCCGGACGGGGAGTCAGTGAGCAATTCTTC; size: few; J: TRBJ2-1; D: .; V: TRBV5-1
CDR3: CASSFGLAGGRGSYEQYF; DNA: TGTGCCAGCAGCTTTGGATTAGCGGGAGGGCGGGGCTCCTACGAGCAGTACTTC; size: few; J: TRBJ2-7; D: TRBD2; V: TRBV7-8
CDR3: CASRDRLAGVGGSETQYF; DNA: TGTGCCAGCAGGGACAGACTAGCGGGAGTTGGAGGGAGCGAGACCCAGTACTTC; size: few; J: TRBJ2-5; D: TRBD2; V: TRBV6-1
CDR3: CASSFPDVLSGGPHTTDTQYF; DNA: TGTGCCAGCAGTTTCCCCGACGTTCTTTCGGGGGGGCCGCATACCACAGATACGCAGTATTTT; size: many; J: TRBJ2-3; D: TRBD2; V: TRBV28
CDR3: CASSESPYGYTF; DNA: TGTGCCAGCAGTGAGTCCCCGTATGGCTACACCTTC; size: many; J: TRBJ1-2; D: .; V: TRBV2
CDR3: CASSQVQGTEAFF; DNA: TGTGCCAGCAGCCAAGTACAGGGCACTGAAGCTTTCTTT; size: many; J: TRBJ1-1; D: .; V: TRBV3-1
CDR3: CASSQVTSNEKLFF; DNA: TGTGCCAGCAGCCAGGTGACTTCAAATGAAAAACTGTTTTTT; size: many; J: TRBJ1-4; D: .; V: TRBV3-1